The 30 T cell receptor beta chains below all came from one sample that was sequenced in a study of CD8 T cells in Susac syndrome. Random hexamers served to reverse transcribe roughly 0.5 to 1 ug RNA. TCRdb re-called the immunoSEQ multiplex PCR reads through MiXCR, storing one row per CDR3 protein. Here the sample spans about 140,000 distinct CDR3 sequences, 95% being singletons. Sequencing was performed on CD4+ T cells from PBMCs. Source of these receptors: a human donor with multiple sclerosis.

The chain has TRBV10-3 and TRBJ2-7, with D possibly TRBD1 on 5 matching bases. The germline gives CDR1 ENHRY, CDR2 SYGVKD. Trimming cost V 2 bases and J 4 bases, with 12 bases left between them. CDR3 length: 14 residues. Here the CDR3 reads CAISEVQGKYEQYF. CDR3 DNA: TGTGCCATCAGTGAGGTTCAGGGTAAATACGAGCAGTACTTC.

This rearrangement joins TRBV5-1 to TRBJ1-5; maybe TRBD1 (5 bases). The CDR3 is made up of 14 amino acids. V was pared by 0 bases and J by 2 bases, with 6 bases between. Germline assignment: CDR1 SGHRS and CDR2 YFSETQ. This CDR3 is CASSLEQGNQPQHF. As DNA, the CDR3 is TGCGCCAGCAGCTTGGAACAGGGCAATCAGCCCCAGCATTTT. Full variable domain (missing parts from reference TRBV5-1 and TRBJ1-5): KAGVTQTPRYLIKTRGQQVTLSCSPISGHRSVSWYQQTPGQGLQFLFEYFSETQRNKGNFPGRFSGRQFSNSRSEMNVSTLELGDSALYLCASSLEQGNQPQHFGDGTRLSIL.

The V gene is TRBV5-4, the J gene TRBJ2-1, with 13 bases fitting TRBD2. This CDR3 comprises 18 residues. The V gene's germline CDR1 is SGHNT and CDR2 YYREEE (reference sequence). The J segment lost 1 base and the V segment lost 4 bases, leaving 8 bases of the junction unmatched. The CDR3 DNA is TGTGCCAGCAGCCCCCCGGGACTAGCGGGGTCTTCCTACAATGAGCAGTTCTTC. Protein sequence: CASSPPGLAGSSYNEQFF.

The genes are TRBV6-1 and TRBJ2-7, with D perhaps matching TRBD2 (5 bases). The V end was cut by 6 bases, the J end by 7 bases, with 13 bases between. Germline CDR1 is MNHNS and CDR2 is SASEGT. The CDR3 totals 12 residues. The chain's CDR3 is CASSWTQWEQYF. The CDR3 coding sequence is TGTGCCAGCAGCTGGACTCAGTGGGAGCAGTACTTC.

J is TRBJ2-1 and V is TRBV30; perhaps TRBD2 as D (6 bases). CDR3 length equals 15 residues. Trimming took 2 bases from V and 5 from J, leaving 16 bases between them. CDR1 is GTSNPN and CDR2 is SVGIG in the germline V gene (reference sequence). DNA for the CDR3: TGTGCCTGGAGTCTTGGGGTAGCGGTTAACAATGAGCAGTTCTTC. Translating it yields CAWSLGVAVNNEQFF.

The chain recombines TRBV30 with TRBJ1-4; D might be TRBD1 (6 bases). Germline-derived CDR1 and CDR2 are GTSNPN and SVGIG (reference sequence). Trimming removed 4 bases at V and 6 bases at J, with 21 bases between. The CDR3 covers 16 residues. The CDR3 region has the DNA TGTGCCTGGACCATCCCCAGGGGAGGGGATTATGAAAAACTGTTTTTT. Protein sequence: CAWTIPRGGDYEKLFF.

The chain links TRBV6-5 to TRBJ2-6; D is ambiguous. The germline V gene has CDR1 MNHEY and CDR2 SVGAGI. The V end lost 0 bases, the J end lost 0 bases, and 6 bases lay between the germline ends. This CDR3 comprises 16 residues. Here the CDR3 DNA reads TGTGCCAGCAGTTACTCGATGAGCTCTGGGGCCAACGTCCTGACTTTC. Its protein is CASSYSMSSGANVLTF.

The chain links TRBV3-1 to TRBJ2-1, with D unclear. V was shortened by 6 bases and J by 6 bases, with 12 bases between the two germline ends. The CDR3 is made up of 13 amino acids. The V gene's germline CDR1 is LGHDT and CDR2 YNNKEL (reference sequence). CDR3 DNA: TGTGCCAGCAGTATCCTTTCAGGCAATGAGCAGTTCTTC. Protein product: CASSILSGNEQFF.

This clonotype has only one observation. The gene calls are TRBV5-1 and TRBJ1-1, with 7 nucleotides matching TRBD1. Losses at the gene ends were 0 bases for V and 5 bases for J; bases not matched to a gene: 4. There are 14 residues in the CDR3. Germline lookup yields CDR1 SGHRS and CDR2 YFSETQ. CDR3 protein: CASSLVAGGTEAFF. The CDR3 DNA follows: TGCGCCAGCAGCTTGGTGGCAGGGGGAACTGAAGCTTTCTTT.

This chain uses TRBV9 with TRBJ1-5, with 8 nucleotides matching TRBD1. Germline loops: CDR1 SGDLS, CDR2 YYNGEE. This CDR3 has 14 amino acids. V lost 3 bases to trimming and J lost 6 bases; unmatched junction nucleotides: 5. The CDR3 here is CASSATGGFQPQHF. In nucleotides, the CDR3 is TGTGCCAGCAGCGCCACAGGGGGATTTCAGCCCCAGCATTTT.

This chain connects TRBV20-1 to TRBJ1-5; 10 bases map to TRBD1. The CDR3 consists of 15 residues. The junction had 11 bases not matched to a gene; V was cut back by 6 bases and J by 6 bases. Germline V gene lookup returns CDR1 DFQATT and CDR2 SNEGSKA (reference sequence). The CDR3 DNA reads TGCAGTGCCACTAAAGCGACAGGGGGCGGTCAGCCCCAGCATTTT. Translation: CSATKATGGGQPQHF.

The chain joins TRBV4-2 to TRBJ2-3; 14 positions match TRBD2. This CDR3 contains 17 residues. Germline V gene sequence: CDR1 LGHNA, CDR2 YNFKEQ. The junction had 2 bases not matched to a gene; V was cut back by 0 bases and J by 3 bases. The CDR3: CASSQDRLAGGTDTQYF. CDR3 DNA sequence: TGTGCCAGCAGCCAAGACCGACTAGCGGGAGGGACAGATACGCAGTATTTT.

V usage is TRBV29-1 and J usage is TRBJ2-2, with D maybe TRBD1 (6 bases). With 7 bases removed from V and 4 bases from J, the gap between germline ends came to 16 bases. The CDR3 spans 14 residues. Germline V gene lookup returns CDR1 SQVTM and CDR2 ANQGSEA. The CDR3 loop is CSGYTGKVTGELFF. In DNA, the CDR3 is TGCAGCGGTTATACAGGGAAGGTCACCGGGGAGCTGTTTTTT.

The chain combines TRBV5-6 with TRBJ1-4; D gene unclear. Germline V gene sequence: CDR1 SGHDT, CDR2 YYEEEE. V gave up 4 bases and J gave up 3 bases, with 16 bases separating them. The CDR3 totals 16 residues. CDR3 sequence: CASSPWSRNANEKLFF. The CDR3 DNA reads TGTGCCAGCAGCCCATGGTCGCGGAACGCTAATGAAAAACTGTTTTTT.

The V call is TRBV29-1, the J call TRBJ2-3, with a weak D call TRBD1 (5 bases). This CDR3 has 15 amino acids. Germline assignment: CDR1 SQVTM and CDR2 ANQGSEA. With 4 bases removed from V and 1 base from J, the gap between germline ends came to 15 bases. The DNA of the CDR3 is TGCAGCGTTGTAGTAGGGGTTCATGGCACAGATACGCAGTATTTT. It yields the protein CSVVVGVHGTDTQYF.

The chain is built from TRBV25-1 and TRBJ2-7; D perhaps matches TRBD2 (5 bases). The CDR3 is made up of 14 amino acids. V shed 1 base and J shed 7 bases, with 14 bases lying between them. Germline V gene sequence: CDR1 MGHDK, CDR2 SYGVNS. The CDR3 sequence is CASSESAGRGEQYF. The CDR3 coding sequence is TGTGCCAGCAGTGAATCCGCTGGTAGAGGGGAGCAGTACTTC.

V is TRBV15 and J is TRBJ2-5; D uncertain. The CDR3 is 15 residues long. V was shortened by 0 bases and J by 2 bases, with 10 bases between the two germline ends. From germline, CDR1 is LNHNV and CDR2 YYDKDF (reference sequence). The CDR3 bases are TGTGCCACCAGCAGAGAGGTGGGCAGGCAAGAGACCCAGTACTTC. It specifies CATSREVGRQETQYF.

The CDR3 nucleotides are TGCAGTCCCTCGGGCACCGCGTACCAAGAGACCCAGTACTTC. Translated, it gives CSPSGTAYQETQYF. V gene TRBV20-1 combines with J gene TRBJ2-5, with D unresolved. The germline CDR1 and CDR2 sequences are DFQATT and SNEGSKA (reference sequence). The CDR3 consists of 14 residues. Trimming removed 8 bases at V and 0 bases at J, with 16 bases between.

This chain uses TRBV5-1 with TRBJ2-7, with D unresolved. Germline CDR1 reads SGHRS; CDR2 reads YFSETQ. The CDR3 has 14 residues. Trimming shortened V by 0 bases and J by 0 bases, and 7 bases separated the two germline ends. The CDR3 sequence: CASSLEISSYEQYF. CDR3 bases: TGCGCCAGCAGCTTGGAAATTAGCTCCTACGAGCAGTACTTC.

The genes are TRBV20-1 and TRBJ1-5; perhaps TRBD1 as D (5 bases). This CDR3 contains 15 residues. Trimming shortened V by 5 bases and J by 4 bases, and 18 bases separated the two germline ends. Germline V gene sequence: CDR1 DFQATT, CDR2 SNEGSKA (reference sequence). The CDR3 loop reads CSAVALDRNNQPQHF. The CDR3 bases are TGCAGTGCTGTGGCCCTAGACAGAAATAATCAGCCCCAGCATTTT.

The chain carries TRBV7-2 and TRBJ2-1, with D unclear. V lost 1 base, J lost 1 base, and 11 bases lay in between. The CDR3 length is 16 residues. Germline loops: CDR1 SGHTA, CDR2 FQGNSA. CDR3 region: CASSLDRPASYNEQFF. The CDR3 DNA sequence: TGTGCCAGCAGCTTAGACCGGCCAGCGTCCTACAATGAGCAGTTCTTC.

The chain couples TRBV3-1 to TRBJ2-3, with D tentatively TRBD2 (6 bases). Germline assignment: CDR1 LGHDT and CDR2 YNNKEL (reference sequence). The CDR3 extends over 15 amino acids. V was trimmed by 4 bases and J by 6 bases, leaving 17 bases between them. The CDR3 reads CASSRHPGASDTQYF. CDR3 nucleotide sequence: TGTGCCAGCAGCCGACATCCGGGAGCCTCGGATACGCAGTATTTT.

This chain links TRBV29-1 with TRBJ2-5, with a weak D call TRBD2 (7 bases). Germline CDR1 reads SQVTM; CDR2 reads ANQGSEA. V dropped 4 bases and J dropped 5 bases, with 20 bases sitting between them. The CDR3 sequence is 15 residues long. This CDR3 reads CSVGGGAGPKETQYF. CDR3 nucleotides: TGCAGCGTTGGAGGGGGGGCAGGGCCTAAGGAGACCCAGTACTTC. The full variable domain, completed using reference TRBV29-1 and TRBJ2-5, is SAVISQKPSRDICQRGTSLTIQCQVDSQVTMMFWYRQQPGQSLTLIATANQGSEATYESGFVIDKFPISRPNLTFSTLTVSNMSPEDSSIYLCSVGGGAGPKETQYFGPGTRLLVL.

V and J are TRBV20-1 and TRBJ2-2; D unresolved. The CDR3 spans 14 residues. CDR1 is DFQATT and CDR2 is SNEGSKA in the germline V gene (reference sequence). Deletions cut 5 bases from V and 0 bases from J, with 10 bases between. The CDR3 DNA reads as TGCAGTGCTGAAGGACCCGCGAACACCGGGGAGCTGTTTTTT. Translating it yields CSAEGPANTGELFF.

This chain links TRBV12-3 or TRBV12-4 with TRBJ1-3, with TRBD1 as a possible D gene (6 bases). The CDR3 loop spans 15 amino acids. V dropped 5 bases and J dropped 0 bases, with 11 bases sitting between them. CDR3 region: CASSRQGYSGNTIYF. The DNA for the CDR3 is TGTGCCAGCAGTCGGCAGGGGTACTCTGGAAACACCATATATTTT.

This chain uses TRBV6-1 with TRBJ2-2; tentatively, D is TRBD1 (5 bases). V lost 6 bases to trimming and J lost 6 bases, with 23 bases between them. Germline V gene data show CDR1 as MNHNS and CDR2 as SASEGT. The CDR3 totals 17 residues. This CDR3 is CASSLATDGRGSGELFF. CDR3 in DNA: TGTGCCAGCAGCTTGGCGACCGACGGAAGGGGTTCCGGGGAGCTGTTTTTT.

In DNA form, the CDR3 reads TGTGCCAGCAGGTCCAGGGGAGGCACAGATACGCAGTATTTT. Amino acids: CASRSRGGTDTQYF. The gene calls are TRBV7-9 and TRBJ2-3, with D possibly being TRBD1 (6 bases). The CDR3 sequence is 14 residues long. V lost 6 bases and J lost 1, with 11 bases in between. Germline CDR1 SEHNR, CDR2 FQNEAQ (reference sequence).

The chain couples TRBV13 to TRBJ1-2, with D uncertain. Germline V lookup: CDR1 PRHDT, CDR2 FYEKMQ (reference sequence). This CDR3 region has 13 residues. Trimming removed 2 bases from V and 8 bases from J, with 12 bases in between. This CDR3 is CASSLLLGNGYTF. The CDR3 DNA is TGTGCCAGCAGCTTATTGCTGGGGAACGGCTACACCTTC. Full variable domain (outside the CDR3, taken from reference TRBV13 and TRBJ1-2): AAGVIQSPRHLIKEKRETATLKCYPIPRHDTVYWYQQGPGQDPQFLISFYEKMQSDKGSIPDRFSAQQFSDYHSELNMSSLELGDSALYFCASSLLLGNGYTFGSGTRLTVV.

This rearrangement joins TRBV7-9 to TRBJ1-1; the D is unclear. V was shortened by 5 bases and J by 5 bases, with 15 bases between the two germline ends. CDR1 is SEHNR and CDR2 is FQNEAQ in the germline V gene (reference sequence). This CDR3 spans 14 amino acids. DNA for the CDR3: TGTGCCAGCAGCCCCTCGGGTGGGCGGACTGAAGCTTTCTTT. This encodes CASSPSGGRTEAFF.

The CDR3 is CASCIAEGETQYF. The CDR3 DNA reads as TGTGCCAGCTGCATCGCCGAGGGGGAGACCCAGTACTTC. The chain joins TRBV12-3 or TRBV12-4 to TRBJ2-5, with D perhaps assigned TRBD1 or TRBD2 (5 bases each). CDR3 length equals 13 residues. Trimming removed 8 bases at V and 5 bases at J, with 15 bases between.